This TCR beta chain derives from a study of regulatory T cells in long-lasting Graves disease. iRepertoire HTBI primers and Arm-PCR of CDR3 regions built TCR beta libraries. TCRdb analysed the multiplex PCR reads with MiXCR anew, one entry per CDR3 protein. The repertoire holds a few hundred thousand distinct CDR3 sequences, with around 15% as singletons. The time point denotes: newly diagnosed GD, antithyroid drugs for less than 3 months. Researchers made the TCR library from RNA that was extracted from PBMCs. Germline V lookup: CDR1 MNHEY, CDR2 SVGAGI. The CDR3 covers 15 residues. V lost 0 bases to trimming and J lost 8 bases; unmatched junction nucleotides: 7. This clonotype appeared many times. This sample also appeared in a second study, on T cells in Graves' hyperthyroidism and ophthalmopathy.

The material sequenced was peripheral blood mononuclear cells (PBMCs), taken at new diagnosis, from a patient treated with antithyroid drugs. The TCR originated in a woman in her fifties or sixties with Graves disease. The chain carries TRBV6-5 and TRBJ2-1, with TRBD2 matching 7 bases. The CDR3 region is CASSYSEGGWDEQFF. CDR3 sequence (DNA): TGTGCCAGCAGTTACTCAGAGGGAGGGTGGGATGAGCAGTTCTTC.